Each of the 8 T cell receptor beta chains below was sequenced from the same sample in a study of cytotoxic CD8 clonotypes in ibrutinib-treated CLL. Libraries were prepared by immunoSEQ multiplex PCR; TCRdb keeps only in-frame clonotypes and omits some of them. The sample holds 24,000 or so clones, over 65% seen once. The input for sequencing was PBMCs, taken after 12 months of ibrutinib treatment. The receptors were sampled from a human donor with chronic lymphocytic leukemia.

The chain combines TRBV5-1 with TRBJ2-3; D is undetermined. The CDR3 runs to 12 residues. The V end was cut by 7 bases, the J end by 5 bases, with 11 bases between. Per germline, CDR1 SGHRS and CDR2 YFSETQ. The CDR3, as DNA: TGCGCCAGCTCGGCAGCTTTAGATACGCAGTATTTT. Protein product: CASSAALDTQYF. Looking up the rest from reference TRBV5-1 and TRBJ2-3 gives the full variable domain: KAGVTQTPRYLIKTRGQQVTLSCSPISGHRSVSWYQQTPGQGLQFLFEYFSETQRNKGNFPGRFSGRQFSNSRSEMNVSTLELGDSALYLCASSAALDTQYFGPGTRLTVL.

This sequence joins TRBV19 and TRBJ1-1, with D uncertain. Trimming pared 6 bases from V and 1 base from J, leaving 12 bases between. The CDR3 runs 14 residues. CDR1 and CDR2 from the germline V gene are LNHDA and SQIVND (reference sequence). The CDR3 region has the DNA TGTGCCAGTAGCCAGGACCTCAGGAACACTGAAGCTTTCTTT. The encoded protein is CASSQDLRNTEAFF.

The chain joins TRBV6-5 to TRBJ2-7, with no clear D. V shed 2 bases and J shed 3 bases, with 8 bases lying between them. Looked up from germline, CDR1 is MNHEY and CDR2 is SVGAGI. The CDR3 loop spans 13 amino acids. For the CDR3, the DNA is TGTGCCAGCAGTTACGGGGTTAGCTACGAGCAGTACTTC. It translates to CASSYGVSYEQYF.

The chain combines TRBV5-1 with TRBJ2-6; D is undetermined. Trimming took off 0 bases at V and 4 bases at J, with 8 bases between the two ends. The germline CDR1 and CDR2 sequences are SGHRS and YFSETQ. CDR3 size: 15 residues. CDR3 region: CASSLDETGANVLTF. For the CDR3, the DNA is TGCGCCAGCAGCTTGGACGAAACCGGGGCCAACGTCCTGACTTTC.

This clone was seen once. This chain links TRBV9 with TRBJ1-2; D remains unclear. CDR3 length: 14 residues. Germline CDR1 is SGDLS and CDR2 is YYNGEE. Trimming stripped 0 bases from V and 5 bases from J, with 11 bases between. The CDR3 DNA reads as TGTGCCAGCAGCGTAGGAGAAGGGAGTTATGGCTACACCTTC. Translating gives CASSVGEGSYGYTF.

The rearrangement uses TRBV5-1 and TRBJ2-5; D is perhaps TRBD1 (5 bases). Germline CDR1 SGHRS, CDR2 YFSETQ. The CDR3 consists of 13 residues. Deletions cut 0 bases from V and 3 bases from J, with 6 bases between. CDR3 residues: CASSLVREETQYF. CDR3 nucleotide sequence: TGCGCCAGCAGCTTGGTCAGGGAAGAGACCCAGTACTTC.

The V call is TRBV5-1, the J call TRBJ2-7, with D perhaps matching TRBD1 (7 bases). Germline CDR1 is SGHRS and CDR2 is YFSETQ. Trimming took 0 bases from V and 2 from J, leaving 12 bases between them. The CDR3 contains 15 residues. CDR3 nucleotide sequence: TGCGCCAGCAGCTTGGACGCCAGGGGGGCCTACGAGCAGTACTTC. Its translation is CASSLDARGAYEQYF. The complete variable domain, with remaining parts taken from reference TRBV5-1 and TRBJ2-7, reads KAGVTQTPRYLIKTRGQQVTLSCSPISGHRSVSWYQQTPGQGLQFLFEYFSETQRNKGNFPGRFSGRQFSNSRSEMNVSTLELGDSALYLCASSLDARGAYEQYFGPGTRLTVT.

A few counts support this clone. The CDR3 spells CASSNRAWATEAFF. DNA of the CDR3: TGCGCCAGCAGCAACAGGGCCTGGGCCACTGAAGCTTTCTTT. The chain employs TRBV4-1 and TRBJ1-1; perhaps TRBD1 as D (6 bases). The V end lost 5 bases, the J end lost 4 bases, and 14 bases lay between the germline ends. This CDR3 has 14 residues. CDR1 and CDR2 (germline): MGHRA, YSYEKL.